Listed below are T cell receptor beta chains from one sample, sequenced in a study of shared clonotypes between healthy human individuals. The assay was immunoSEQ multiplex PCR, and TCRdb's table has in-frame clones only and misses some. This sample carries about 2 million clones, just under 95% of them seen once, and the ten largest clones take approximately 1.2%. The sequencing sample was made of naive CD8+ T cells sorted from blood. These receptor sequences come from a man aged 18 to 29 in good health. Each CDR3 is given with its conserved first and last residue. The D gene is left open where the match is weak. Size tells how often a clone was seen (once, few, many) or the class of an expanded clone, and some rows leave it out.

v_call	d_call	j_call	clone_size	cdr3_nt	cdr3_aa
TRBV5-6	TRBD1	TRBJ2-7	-	TGTGCCAGCAGACTTGGACAGGACCACTACGAGCAGTACTTC	CASRLGQDHYEQYF
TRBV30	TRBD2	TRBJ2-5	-	TGTGCCTGGAGTGAAGCGGGGGGGGAGACCCAGTACTTC	CAWSEAGGETQYF
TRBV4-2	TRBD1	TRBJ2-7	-	TGTGCCAGCAGCCAAGATATGTCAGGGGGACCCTACGAGCAGTACTTC	CASSQDMSGGPYEQYF
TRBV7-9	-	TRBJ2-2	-	TGTGCCAGCAGCTTAGGCCTCGGGGAGCTGTTTTTT	CASSLGLGELFF
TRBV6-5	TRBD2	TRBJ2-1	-	TGTGCCAGCAGCCACCGGGACTATGAGAAAAATGAGCAGTTCTTC	CASSHRDYEKNEQFF
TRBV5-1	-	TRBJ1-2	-	TGCGCCAGCAGCTTGGGGACCAACTATGGCTACACCTTC	CASSLGTNYGYTF
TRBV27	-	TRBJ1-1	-	TGTGCCAGCAGTTTTTATCCAGCCATGAACACTGAAGCTTTCTTT	CASSFYPAMNTEAFF
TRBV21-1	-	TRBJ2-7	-	TGTGCCAGCAGCCCGCAAGGGGACAGAGATTTCTACGAGCAGTACTTC	CASSPQGDRDFYEQYF
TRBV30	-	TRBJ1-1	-	TGTGCCTGGAGTGTTAGGGATGGACTGAACACTGAAGCTTTCTTT	CAWSVRDGLNTEAFF
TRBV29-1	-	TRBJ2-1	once	TGCAGCGTTGAAGATTCCGGATACAATGAGCAGTTCTTC	CSVEDSGYNEQFF
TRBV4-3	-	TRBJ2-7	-	TGCGCCAGCAGCCGTAAAAGGGGGTTCCCCACCTACGAGCAGTACTTC	CASSRKRGFPTYEQYF
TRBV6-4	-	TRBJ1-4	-	TGTGCCAGCATTCCGACAGGCCTAACTAATGAAAAACTGTTTTTT	CASIPTGLTNEKLFF
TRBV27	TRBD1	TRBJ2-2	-	TGTGCCAGCAGTGTGACAGGGGGCGCCGGGGAGCTGTTTTTT	CASSVTGGAGELFF
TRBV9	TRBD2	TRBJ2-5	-	TGTGCCAGCAGCGCAGCGGGGCTGGAGACCCAGTACTTC	CASSAAGLETQYF
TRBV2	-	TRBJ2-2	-	TGTGCCAGCATGGAGATACTCGGGGAGCTGTTTTTT	CASMEILGELFF
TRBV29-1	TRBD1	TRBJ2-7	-	TGCAGCGTTGAAGAGCCAGGACAGGGGCTCTACGAGCAGTACTTC	CSVEEPGQGLYEQYF
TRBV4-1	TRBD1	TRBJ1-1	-	TGCGCCAGCAGCCAACCTAGGGGGACAGGGGGCCCGGGGACTGAAGCTTTCTTT	CASSQPRGTGGPGTEAFF
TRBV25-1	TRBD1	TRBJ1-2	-	TGTGCCAGCAGTGAGCTACAGGGGGCGGAATACTATGGCTACACCTTC	CASSELQGAEYYGYTF
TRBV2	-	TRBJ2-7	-	TGTGCCAGCAGTGACCTCATGGCCGGCGGGACCCTCTACGAGCAGTACTTC	CASSDLMAGGTLYEQYF
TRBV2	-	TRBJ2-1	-	TGTGCCAGCAGTCAGGGTGAGCAGTTCTTC	CASSQGEQFF
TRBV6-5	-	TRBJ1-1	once	TGTGCCAGCAGTTACTCTGAGGGGAACGCTGAAGCTTTCTTT	CASSYSEGNAEAFF
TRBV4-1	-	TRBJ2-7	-	TGCGCCAGCAGCCCAACAGTTAGCTCCTACGAGCAGTACTTC	CASSPTVSSYEQYF
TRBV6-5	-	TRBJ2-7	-	TGTGCCAGCAGTTATAATTCAGAGTTCTACGAGCAGTACTTC	CASSYNSEFYEQYF
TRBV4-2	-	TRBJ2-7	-	TGTGCCAGCAGCCAAGAATTATCCATATCTATCGAGCAGTACTTC	CASSQELSISIEQYF
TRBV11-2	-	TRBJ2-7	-	TGTGCCAGCAGGGGCGGGACAAACTCCTACGAGCAGTACTTC	CASRGGTNSYEQYF
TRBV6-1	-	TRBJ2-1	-	TGTGCCAGCAGTGGCACAAGCCGAACCCCCTACAATGAGCAGTTCTTC	CASSGTSRTPYNEQFF
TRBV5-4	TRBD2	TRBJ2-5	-	TGTGCCAGCAGCCTCCAAATAGCGGGGGGTGAGACCCAGTACTTC	CASSLQIAGGETQYF
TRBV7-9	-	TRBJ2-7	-	TGTGCCAGCGCCGGGGCAGGGTCTTACGAGCAGTACTTC	CASAGAGSYEQYF
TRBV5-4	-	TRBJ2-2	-	TGTGCCAGCAGCTTGATTCCCGGGGAGCTGTTTTTT	CASSLIPGELFF
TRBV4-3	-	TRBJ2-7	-	TGCGCCAGCAGCCAGGGGGGGGACAGCTCCTACGAGCAGTACTTC	CASSQGGDSSYEQYF
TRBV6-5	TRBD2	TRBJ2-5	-	TGTGCCAGCAGCCCACTAGCGGGGCAGCAAGAGACCCAGTACTTC	CASSPLAGQQETQYF
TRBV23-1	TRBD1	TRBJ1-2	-	TGCGCCAGCAGTCAATCGAAGGGGGCAGGGGAAATCCCCAGCTATGGCTACACCTTC	CASSQSKGAGEIPSYGYTF
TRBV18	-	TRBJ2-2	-	TGTGCCAGCTCACCGGTGCTAGCCCGAGTGGACACCGGGGAGCTGTTTTTT	CASSPVLARVDTGELFF
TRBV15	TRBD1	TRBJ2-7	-	TGTGCCACCAGAGGGGGACAGGGGGGCACCTACGAGCAGTACTTC	CATRGGQGGTYEQYF
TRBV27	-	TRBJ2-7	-	TGTGCCAGCAAGGAACAGGGATGGGACGAGCAGTACTTC	CASKEQGWDEQYF
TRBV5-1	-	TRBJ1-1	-	TGCGCCAGCAGCTTGGCCAAAAGGGACACTGAAGCTTTCTTT	CASSLAKRDTEAFF
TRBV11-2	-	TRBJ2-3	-	TGTGCCAGCATCCCACTGGGGCTTCGCACAGATACGCAGTATTTT	CASIPLGLRTDTQYF
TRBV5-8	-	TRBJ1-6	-	TGTGCCAGCAGCTTGGACGGACTCTCCTATAATTCACCCCTCCACTTT	CASSLDGLSYNSPLHF
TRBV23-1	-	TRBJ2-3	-	TGCGCCGCACAGGGAGGTGGCACAGATACGCAGTATTTT	CAAQGGGTDTQYF
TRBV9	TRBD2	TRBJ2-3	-	TGTGCCAGCAGCGGGAGACTAGCGGGGGTAACAGATACGCAGTATTTT	CASSGRLAGVTDTQYF
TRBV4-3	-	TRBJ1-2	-	TGCGCCAGCAGCCAAACCGAGCAGAACTATGGCTACACCTTC	CASSQTEQNYGYTF
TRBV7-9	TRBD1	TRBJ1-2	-	TGTGCCAGCAGCTCAGGACAGGGACCCAACTATGGCTACACCTTC	CASSSGQGPNYGYTF
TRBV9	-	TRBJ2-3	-	TGTGCCAGCAGCCCCAGCGACAGGATCAAAGATACGCAGTATTTT	CASSPSDRIKDTQYF
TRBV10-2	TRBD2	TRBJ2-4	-	TGCGCCAACAGAGCGGGAATAGCCAAAAACATTCAGTACTTC	CANRAGIAKNIQYF
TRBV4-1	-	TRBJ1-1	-	TGCGCCAGCAGCCAAGAAGAGGGCGGGAACACTGAAGCTTTCTTT	CASSQEEGGNTEAFF
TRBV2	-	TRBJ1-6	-	TGTGCCAGCATTGAGGGTTGGCGGGCCACCGATAATTCACCCCTCCACTTT	CASIEGWRATDNSPLHF
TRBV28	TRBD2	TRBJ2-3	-	TGTGCCAGCAGGCGTCGATCTAGCGGGGGGACCCTAGATCTAGATACGCAGTATTTT	CASRRRSSGGTLDLDTQYF
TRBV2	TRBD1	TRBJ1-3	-	TGTGCCAGCCTAGACAGGGGAAGTGGAAACACCATATATTTT	CASLDRGSGNTIYF
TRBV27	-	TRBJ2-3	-	TGTGCCAGCAGTTCAGTAGCGGCAATCAGGGCAGATACGCAGTATTTT	CASSSVAAIRADTQYF
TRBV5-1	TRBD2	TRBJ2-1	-	TGCGCCAGCAGCTTCCTGGGTAGCGGGTCCTCCTACAATGAGCAGTTCTTC	CASSFLGSGSSYNEQFF
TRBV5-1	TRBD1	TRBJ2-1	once	TGCGCCAGCAGCTTGGAGGGACAGAGTTCTTTTTACAATGAGCAGTTCTTC	CASSLEGQSSFYNEQFF
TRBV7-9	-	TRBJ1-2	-	TGTGCCAGCAGCTTTGATCTGGCAATCCCTAGAGGTGTCGGGTATGGCTACACCTTC	CASSFDLAIPRGVGYGYTF